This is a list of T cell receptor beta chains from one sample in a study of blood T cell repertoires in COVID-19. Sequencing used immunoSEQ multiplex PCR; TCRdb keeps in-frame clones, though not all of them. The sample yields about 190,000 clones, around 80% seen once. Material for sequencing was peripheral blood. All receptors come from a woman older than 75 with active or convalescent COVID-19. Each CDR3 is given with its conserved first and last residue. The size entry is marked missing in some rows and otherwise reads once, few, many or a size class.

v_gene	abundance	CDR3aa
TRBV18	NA	CASSPNSGGAQGNIQYF
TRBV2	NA	CASSVVSLGYTF
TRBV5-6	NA	CASSLGFRGSTDTQYF
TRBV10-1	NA	CASSVPKEGTGEPNQETQYF
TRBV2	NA	CASRAGTLNSPLHF
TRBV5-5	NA	CASTRTDTQYF
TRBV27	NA	CASSLNRESTEAFF
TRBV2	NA	CASSTVWGDYGYTF
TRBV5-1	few	CASSPWTGDTEAFF
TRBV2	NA	CASRQGQGSTDTQYF
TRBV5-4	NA	CASSPGGGMDEKLFF
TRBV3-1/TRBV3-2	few	CASSPITSNTEAFF
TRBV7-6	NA	CASSFQTSGANTGELFF
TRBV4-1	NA	CASSPYRGQELREQYF
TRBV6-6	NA	CASSTGTANYGYTF
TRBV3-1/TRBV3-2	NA	CASSGLHEQYF
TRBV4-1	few	CASSQLHGSYEQYF
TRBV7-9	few	CASSFATGEAFF
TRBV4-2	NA	CASSQVSGGGWDTQYF
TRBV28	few	CASSFGTGGYNEQFF
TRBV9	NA	CASNLQGASNEKLFF
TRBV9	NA	CASSVRGTTDTQYF
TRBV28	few	CASSSRQGGNTGELFF
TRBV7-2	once	CASSRDRVYEQYF
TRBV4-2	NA	CASSSRPLMGQGNEKLFF
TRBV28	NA	CASSPPTYGYTF
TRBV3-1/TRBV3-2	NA	CASSQGSGEGDTQYF
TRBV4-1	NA	CASGNTGFDTGELFF
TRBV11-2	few	CASIMTGGYLDEAFF
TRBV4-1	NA	CASSLTGTGDEKLFF
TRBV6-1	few	CASSESGETEAFF
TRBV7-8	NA	CASSLARLPGLAGTGELFF
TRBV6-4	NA	CASSANGQGGQPQHF
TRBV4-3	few	CASSQSARDLNYGYTF
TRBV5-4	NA	CASSLGQGPEAFF
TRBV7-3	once	CASSLTGGTGELFF
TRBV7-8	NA	CASSLLAGGPYQFF
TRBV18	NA	CASSPPIDFSPDGYTF
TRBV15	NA	CATSRDRDQPQHF
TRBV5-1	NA	CASSLASGSGTEAFF
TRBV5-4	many	CASSLQGSDYEQYF
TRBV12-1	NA	CASSNEVSKTYEQYF